This TCR beta chain emerged from a study of beta chain features in type 1 diabetes. Findings of the study overall: The study found moderately but significantly shorter TCRB CDR3s in all four CD4+ subsets of Type 1 diabetes patients. Fewer junction insertions and more nucleotide deletions appeared in type 1 diabetes patients.

The sequenced template was cDNA made from the entire isolated RNA. Profiling relied on immunoSEQ multiplex PCR, and the TCRdb table lists in-frame clones only, not all of them. The sample contains under 250,000 clones, about 15% of which appear only once. This CDR3 spans 12 amino acids. J gave up 3 bases and V 5 bases, and 4 bases lay outside the gene matches. Germline V CDR1 and CDR2: GTSNPN, SVGIG (reference sequence). This clone has more than one count but fewer than ten. No antigen is known for it. This chain connects TRBV30 to TRBJ2-7; the match to TRBD1 covers 7 bases. This clonotype was sampled from a man under 40 with type 1 diabetes. The specimen was naive CD4+ T cells from blood. As DNA, the CDR3 is TGTGCCTGGGGGACAGAGAGCTACGAGCAGTACTTC. Its translation is CAWGTESYEQYF.